One and the same sample provided the 29 T cell receptor beta chains below, sequenced in a study of human T cells and chemical hapten exposure. MiXCR, run by TCRdb on the RACE reads, gives a single entry per CDR3 protein. The table includes 95,000 to 150,000 distinct CDR3 sequences, 13% detected once. Indicated time point: pre-sensitization, week 0. The treatment was: therapeutic diphenylcyclopropenone sensitization with weekly scalp DPC. The sequences come from whole blood, collected in connection with sensitization to the hapten diphenylcyclopropenone (DPC). The receptors derive from a woman aged 18-29 years with alopecia areata. Some clones in this sample may be carry-over from other donors' samples.

The J gene is TRBJ2-5, the V gene TRBV29-1, with D possibly TRBD1 on 5 matching bases. Germline CDR1 is SQVTM and CDR2 is ANQGSEA. Trimming took 3 bases from V and 2 from J, leaving 10 bases between them. CDR3 size: 13 residues. CDR3 sequence reads: CSVDLTVQETQYF. CDR3 bases: TGCAGCGTTGATCTGACAGTTCAAGAGACCCAGTACTTC.

The chain carries TRBV7-9 and TRBJ1-1, with 8 bases matching TRBD1. V lost 5 bases, J lost 5 bases, and 10 bases stayed unmatched. The CDR3 is 15 residues long. CDR1 is SEHNR and CDR2 is FQNEAQ in the germline V gene (reference sequence). The CDR3 sequence is CASSPPDRGDTEAFF. DNA for the CDR3: TGTGCCAGCAGCCCTCCCGACAGGGGAGATACTGAAGCTTTCTTT.

The chain employs TRBV29-1 and TRBJ1-1; D perhaps matches TRBD1 (5 bases). This CDR3 is 12 amino acids long. Trimming pared 2 bases from V and 4 bases from J, leaving 8 bases between. Germline-derived CDR1 and CDR2 are SQVTM and ANQGSEA. The CDR3 loop reads CSVERGGTEAFF. The DNA for the CDR3 is TGCAGCGTTGAAAGGGGAGGCACTGAAGCTTTCTTT.

This clonotype was observed a few times. The chain combines TRBV6-1 with TRBJ1-2; TRBD1 aligns across 9 bases. The V segment lost 1 base and the J segment 6 bases; nucleotides outside the gene matches: 3. The CDR3 is made up of 14 amino acids. Per germline, CDR1 MNHNS and CDR2 SASEGT. In DNA form, the CDR3 reads TGTGCCAGCAGTGAAGTGTGGACAGGGGATGGCTACACCTTC. Protein product: CASSEVWTGDGYTF.

This clonotype was counted between two and nine times. The chain has TRBV4-3 and TRBJ1-6, with TRBD1 matching 7 bases. J gave up 4 bases and V 4 bases, and 10 bases lay outside the gene matches. The CDR3 totals 17 residues. The germline V gene encodes CDR1 LGHNA and CDR2 YSLEER. CDR3 coding DNA: TGCGCCAGCAGCCCACTACTACCGGGACAGTATAATTCACCCCTCCACTTT. Protein sequence: CASSPLLPGQYNSPLHF.

In its sample, this clonotype was seen a few times. This chain joins TRBV9 and TRBJ1-1; possibly TRBD1 for D (5 bases). CDR3 length equals 14 residues. Trimming stripped 2 bases from V and 4 bases from J, with 12 bases between. Germline loops: CDR1 SGDLS, CDR2 YYNGEE. The CDR3 spells CASSVGPGTTEAFF. CDR3 nucleotide sequence: TGTGCCAGCAGCGTCGGTCCAGGGACCACTGAAGCTTTCTTT.

This clonotype was detected only a few times. The chain has TRBV27 and TRBJ1-1; D call uncertain. Germline CDR1 MNHEY, CDR2 SMNVEV (reference sequence). The CDR3 totals 11 residues. V lost 11 bases and J lost 4, with 11 bases in between. CDR3 DNA: TGTGCCGCCGAATCGGGCACTGAAGCTTTCTTT. It codes for CAAESGTEAFF.

The table lists this clonotype with a few counts. This chain connects TRBV18 to TRBJ2-7; 8 nucleotides agree with TRBD2. From germline, CDR1 is KGHSH and CDR2 LQKENI. The CDR3 has 16 residues. Losses at the gene ends were 6 bases for V and 1 base for J; bases not matched to a gene: 11. The CDR3 reads CASSGGGRDYSYEQYF. In DNA form, the CDR3 reads TGTGCCAGCTCGGGCGGGGGGCGCGACTATTCCTACGAGCAGTACTTC.

With respect to this clonotype: A read error may account for a junction end that differs from germline. The V and J genes are TRBV27 and TRBJ1-5; no reliable D call. The CDR3 is 15 residues long. Germline lookup yields CDR1 MNHEY and CDR2 SMNVEV (reference sequence). The CDR3 region has the DNA TGTGCCAGCAGTTTCACTGGGGAAAGGAATCGGCCCCAGCATTTT. Protein: CASSFTGERNRPQHF.

The chain recombines TRBV19 with TRBJ1-5, with D possibly being TRBD1 (5 bases). Trimming took 3 bases from V and 1 from J, leaving 25 bases between them. CDR1 is LNHDA and CDR2 is SQIVND in the germline V gene (reference sequence). The CDR3 extends over 20 amino acids. CDR3 sequence (DNA): TGTGCCAGTAGTATCGCCCTCCTCAGCCGGGCAAGGGGAAGCAATCAGCCCCAGCATTTT. Amino acid sequence: CASSIALLSRARGSNQPQHF. The complete variable domain, with remaining parts taken from reference TRBV19 and TRBJ1-5, reads DGGITQSPKYLFRKEGQNVTLSCEQNLNHDAMYWYRQDPGQGLRLIYYSQIVNDFQKGDIAEGYSVSREKKESFPLTVTSAQKNPTAFYLCASSIALLSRARGSNQPQHFGDGTRLSIL.

There are a few counts of this clonotype. The V and J genes are TRBV11-3 and TRBJ2-7; no clear D gene. With 3 bases removed from V and 4 bases from J, the gap between germline ends came to 13 bases. CDR1 and CDR2 (germline): SGHNT, YENEEA. The CDR3 loop spans 14 amino acids. In DNA, the CDR3 is TGTGCCAGCAGCTTTGGTCTAACCCCTTACGAGCAGTACTTC. Amino acid sequence: CASSFGLTPYEQYF.

This clonotype was seen more than once but under ten times. V and J are TRBV2 and TRBJ2-3, with 10 bases lining up with TRBD2. Germline V gene sequence: CDR1 SNHLY, CDR2 FYNNEI. Unmatched junction bases numbered 3, after V lost 9 bases and J lost 3 bases. The CDR3 sequence is 13 residues long. The chain's CDR3 is CARRTSGTDTQYF. The CDR3 DNA reads as TGTGCCAGGCGGACTAGCGGTACAGATACGCAGTATTTT.

This clonotype has a handful of counts. The chain couples TRBV29-1 to TRBJ2-2; D is possibly TRBD1 (6 bases). V lost 2 bases and J 6 bases, leaving 10 bases between the germline ends. Germline CDR1 is SQVTM and CDR2 is ANQGSEA. CDR3 size: 13 residues. DNA for the CDR3: TGCAGCGTTGAACTGGGGGCTGCCGGGGAGCTGTTTTTT. As protein: CSVELGAAGELFF.

This clonotype was picked up a small number of times. An end of the junction does not agree with germline; a read error may underlie this. The chain carries TRBV7-9 and TRBJ1-6, with D hard to call. The CDR3 runs to 16 residues. CDR1 SEHNR and CDR2 FQNEAQ come from the germline V gene (reference sequence). Written as DNA, the CDR3 is TGTGCCAGCAGGGGAGAGGATTTTGTCTATAATTCAGCCCTCCACTTT. As protein: CASRGEDFVYNSALHF.

This clonotype was seen repeatedly, ten times or more. The chain employs TRBV29-1 and TRBJ2-7; 7 positions match TRBD1. The CDR3 sequence is 14 residues long. Trimming took 3 bases from V and 10 from J; bases not matched to a gene: 15. CDR1 is SQVTM and CDR2 is ANQGSEA in the germline V gene. In nucleotides, the CDR3 is TGCAGCGTTGAGGGTGACAGGGTTGAAGGAGGACAGTACTTC. It is translated as CSVEGDRVEGGQYF.

Ten or more counts support this clonotype. The chain carries TRBV7-9 and TRBJ1-2; no clear D gene. V was clipped by 3 bases and J by 5 bases, with 16 bases between them. Germline V gene lookup returns CDR1 SEHNR and CDR2 FQNEAQ (reference sequence). The CDR3 spans 15 residues. CDR3 in amino acids: CASSLGVWKLYGYTF. The CDR3 DNA reads as TGTGCCAGCAGCTTGGGAGTATGGAAGTTGTATGGCTACACCTTC.

This clonotype showed up many times. The chain carries TRBV2 and TRBJ1-5, with D hard to call. The CDR3 spans 13 residues. The V gene lost 3 bases and the J gene lost 0 bases, with 3 bases spanning the gap. Germline CDR1 is SNHLY and CDR2 is FYNNEI. CDR3 DNA sequence: TGTGCCAGCAGTGACCCTAGCAATCAGCCCCAGCATTTT. It yields the protein CASSDPSNQPQHF.

In this sample, this clonotype turned up a few times. The chain uses TRBV6-2 or TRBV6-3 and TRBJ2-3; no reliable D call. Germline values: CDR1 MNHEY, CDR2 SVGEGT. V lost 4 bases and J 6 bases, leaving 2 bases between the germline ends. The CDR3 length is 10 residues. This CDR3 is CASSSDTQYF. CDR3 in DNA: TGTGCCAGCAGTTCGGATACGCAGTATTTT.

J is TRBJ1-4 and V is TRBV9; D gene uncertain. CDR1 and CDR2 from the germline V gene are SGDLS and YYNGEE. V was clipped by 4 bases and J by 5 bases, with 9 bases between them. The CDR3 is made up of 13 amino acids. The CDR3 is CASSNNKNEKLFF. CDR3 in DNA: TGTGCCAGCAGCAACAATAAGAATGAAAAACTGTTTTTT.

The V and J genes are TRBV20-1 and TRBJ2-7, with a tentative D call TRBD2 (6 bases). The length of the CDR3 is 13 residues. CDR1 DFQATT and CDR2 SNEGSKA come from the germline V gene (reference sequence). V was clipped by 2 bases and J by 6 bases, with 14 bases between them. CDR3 loop: CSARPGLPGEQYF. Here the CDR3 DNA reads TGCAGTGCTAGACCGGGACTCCCCGGCGAGCAGTACTTC.

This clonotype was observed at least ten times. This CDR3 is CASSLRGDGYGYTF. CDR3 nucleotides: TGTGCCAGCAGCTTAAGAGGGGACGGCTATGGCTACACCTTC. The chain recombines TRBV7-2 with TRBJ1-2, with D possibly matching TRBD1 (5 bases). CDR3 length equals 14 residues. CDR1 and CDR2 from the germline V gene are SGHTA and FQGNSA. V lost 2 bases and J 4 bases, leaving 11 bases between the germline ends.

This clonotype was observed many times. This chain connects TRBV5-1 to TRBJ2-3, with D perhaps TRBD1 or TRBD2 (5 bases each). CDR1 is SGHRS, CDR2 YFSETQ, per germline. Trimming left V 0 bases short and J 6 bases short, with 11 bases between. This CDR3 region has 14 residues. The CDR3 DNA reads as TGCGCCAGCAGCTTGGGAGGGGCAACGGATACGCAGTATTTT. Protein product: CASSLGGATDTQYF.

This clonotype has more than one count but fewer than ten. V usage is TRBV11-2 and J usage is TRBJ1-6, with a possible D match to TRBD1 (6 bases). The germline V gene encodes CDR1 SGHAT and CDR2 FQNNGV. CDR3 size: 15 residues. Trimming removed 5 bases from V and 10 bases from J, with 18 bases in between. CDR3 nucleotides: TGTGCCAGCAGCGTCGGGACACAAGGGCGATCACCCCTCCACTTT. Its protein is CASSVGTQGRSPLHF.

Notes on this clonotype: A read error may account for a junction end that differs from germline. The V gene is TRBV7-2, the J gene TRBJ2-6, with D uncertain. This CDR3 spans 16 amino acids. Germline V gives CDR1 SGHTA, CDR2 FQGNSA. CDR3 sequence (DNA): TGTGCCAGCAGCCTTGGAATGAGGTCTGAGGCCAACGTCCTGACTTTC. Translating gives CASSLGMRSEANVLTF.

V gene TRBV20-1 combines with J gene TRBJ2-7, with 7 nucleotides matching TRBD1. The ends lost 6 bases at V and 6 bases at J; junction bases unmatched: 11. CDR3 length: 13 residues. CDR1 and CDR2 (germline): DFQATT, SNEGSKA (reference sequence). The CDR3 region is CSATGDPPIEQYF. CDR3 DNA sequence: TGCAGTGCCACAGGGGATCCCCCCATCGAGCAGTACTTC.

This clonotype was seen at least ten times. The J gene is TRBJ1-1, the V gene TRBV25-1, with 9 positions matching TRBD1. The CDR3 extends over 16 amino acids. J lost 5 bases, V lost 4 bases, and 11 bases had no gene match. CDR1 and CDR2 (germline): MGHDK, SYGVNS. The CDR3 loop is CASSGGQGINVTEAFF. CDR3 coding DNA: TGTGCCAGCAGTGGCGGACAGGGGATCAATGTTACTGAAGCTTTCTTT. Full variable domain (remainder filled in from reference TRBV25-1 and TRBJ1-1): EADIYQTPRYLVIGTGKKITLECSQTMGHDKMYWYQQDPGMELHLIHYSYGVNSTEKGDLSSESTVSRIRTEHFPLTLESARPSHTSQYLCASSGGQGINVTEAFFGQGTRLTVV.

The chain recombines TRBV2 with TRBJ2-1; D remains ambiguous. The V gene lost 2 bases and the J gene lost 3 bases, with 8 bases spanning the gap. This CDR3 comprises 14 residues. Germline V gene sequence: CDR1 SNHLY, CDR2 FYNNEI. CDR3 nucleotide sequence: TGTGCCAGCAGTGAACTCAGAATCTACAATGAGCAGTTCTTC. The encoded protein is CASSELRIYNEQFF.

The chain couples TRBV12-3 or TRBV12-4 to TRBJ2-1, with D maybe TRBD2 (7 bases). Trimming took 3 bases from V and 5 from J, leaving 26 bases between them. This CDR3 is built from 19 residues. CDR3 DNA: TGTGCCAGCAGTTTTAACTTGAATGTGGGATTCGGGGGGCACAATGAGCAGTTCTTC. It translates to CASSFNLNVGFGGHNEQFF.

This clonotype was seen repeatedly, ten times or more. This chain uses TRBV5-5 with TRBJ1-1; 7 bases match TRBD1. Germline trimming cut 3 bases from V and 3 bases from J; bases unmatched to any gene: 5. The CDR3 has 14 amino acids. Germline loops: CDR1 SGHKS, CDR2 YYEKEE (reference sequence). Here the CDR3 DNA reads TGTGCCAGCAGCTCGGGACAGCCCCACACTGAAGCTTTCTTT. Translated, it gives CASSSGQPHTEAFF.